This section outlines one TCR beta chain sequence together with its context. Its antigen is still unknown. Random hexamers served to reverse transcribe about 0.5 to 1 ug RNA. Multiplex immunoSEQ PCR targeted 54 Vbeta and 13 Jbeta TCR beta segments. Each CDR3 protein is one row after TCRdb ran MiXCR on the immunoSEQ multiplex PCR reads. The sample carries fewer than 150,000 distinct CDR3 sequences, approximately 89% recorded once. Germline CDR1 reads LNHDA; CDR2 reads SQIVND (reference sequence). The CDR3 has 12 amino acids. V was shortened by 10 bases and J by 3 bases, with 10 bases between the two germline ends. These data are taken from a study of CD8 T cells in Susac syndrome. Overall study results and limits: The relatively small number of individuals in the TCR sequencing and HLA analysis was acknowledged by the study.

Sequencing of TCR beta was carried out in blood CD8+ and CD4+ T cells. The multiple sclerosis control cohort comprised treatment-naive individuals presenting with stable or active relapsing-remitting disease. Sequenced input: CD8+ T cells from PBMCs. The chain uses TRBV19 and TRBJ1-3; the D gene is possibly TRBD1 (5 bases). This receptor was taken from a human donor with multiple sclerosis. The DNA for the CDR3 is TGTGCCACGAGGCAGGGTGGAAACACCATATATTTT. Its translation is CATRQGGNTIYF.